The 2 T cell receptor beta chains given below trace back to one sample, sequenced in a study of beta chain features in type 1 diabetes listed by TCRdb under 2018. Receptor amplification or capture employed the immunoSEQ multiplex PCR assay. The High Capacity cDNA Reverse Transcription Kit was used to reverse transcribe all of the isolated RNA, meaning that expressed TCRB transcripts were what got sequenced. Entries here come from immuneACCESS through TCRdb and include only in-frame sequences with V and J called. Some clones fail to appear in such tables; in the studies checked, an unresolved V gene covers under half of the shortfall, and the cause of the remainder is unknown. The sample has more than 300,000 clones on record, more than 12% of them singletons. Of the sample, about 0.02% is held by the ten largest clones. The sample taken for sequencing was naive CD4+ T cells from blood. The cell subset or site tag for this specimen amounts to: true naive CD4+ T cells. These receptors were obtained from a young woman in good health.

The V and J genes are TRBV19 and TRBJ2-1; the D gene is possibly TRBD1 (6 bases). The CDR3 consists of 13 residues. The germline V and J ends were trimmed by 3 bases and 4 bases, with 7 bases remaining between them. Germline CDR1 and CDR2: LNHDA and SQIVND (reference sequence). The CDR3 bases are TGTGCCAGTAGTATGGGACATTACAATGAGCAGTTCTTC. Translation: CASSMGHYNEQFF.

The chain links TRBV27 to TRBJ2-7; 8 nucleotides align to TRBD1. The CDR3 consists of 15 residues. Trimming took 4 bases from V and 2 from J; bases not matched to a gene: 7. Germline CDR1 reads MNHEY; CDR2 reads SMNVEV (reference sequence). CDR3 DNA: TGTGCCAGCAGTTCAGCGCGGACAGGGACCTACGAGCAGTACTTC. Translated, it gives CASSSARTGTYEQYF.